This T cell receptor beta chain derives from a study of neurological immune-mediated disorders. The CDR3 covers 16 residues. V shed 6 bases and J 3 bases; nucleotides not matched to a gene: 12. From germline, CDR1 is DFQATT and CDR2 SNEGSKA (reference sequence). cDNA was made by 5'RACE with 10-nucleotide random UMIs. TCRdb recomputed calls from the 5' RACE reads with MiXCR, one row per CDR3 protein. The sample records about 35,000 distinct CDR3 sequences, around 6.8% being singletons. From 2 million PBMCs stored at -80 C, the unsorted libraries were generated. This clonotype was recorded at least ten times. Its antigen remains unknown. General study findings and limits: Across subjects, expanded clones had no CDR3 amino acid sequences in common, pointing to private repertoires in all groups.

Sequencing was done on a sample of PBMCs. The sequence derives from a woman aged 40 to 50 in good health. The V and J genes are TRBV20-1 and TRBJ2-3; the match to TRBD2 covers 10 bases. CDR3 nucleotide sequence: TGCAGTGCCAGGGGCAGCGGGAGGGATCCGACAGATACGCAGTATTTT. Amino acid sequence: CSARGSGRDPTDTQYF.